The T cell receptor (beta chain) under discussion was sequenced for a study of T cell changes during pregnancy in multiple sclerosis. The sample holds one count of this clone. TCRdb's copy holds only in-frame clones and misses some; the assay was immunoSEQ multiplex PCR. The sample holds tens of thousands of clones, around 94% seen once. V shed 3 bases and J shed 7 bases, with 10 bases lying between them. The CDR3 totals 13 residues. CDR1 is KGHSH, CDR2 LQKENI, per germline. This chain uses TRBV18 with TRBJ2-1; D gene ambiguous. This clonotype was obtained from a female donor with multiple sclerosis, enrolled in a pregnancy study. The sample was peripheral blood, taken in the third trimester of pregnancy. The CDR3 loop is CASSPSALNEQFF. In DNA form, the CDR3 reads TGTGCCAGCTCACCTTCTGCCCTAAATGAGCAGTTCTTC.